This entry describes one TCR beta chain. The antigen is unknown. The data belong to a study of shared clonotypes between healthy human individuals. For the study at large: Each donor contributed plates that comprised three CD4 naive, three CD4 memory, two CD8 naive and one CD8 memory.

Study-level findings and limits: Exclusively blood specimens were collected; tissue repertoires likely differ. An anticipated effect of sequencing depth on clonotype sharing among donors was recognized.

This CDR3 has 15 residues. Germline V gene sequence: CDR1 WSHSY, CDR2 SAAADI. V lost 6 bases to trimming and J lost 4 bases; unmatched junction nucleotides: 11. Samples underwent the assay at deep level. Profiling relied on immunoSEQ multiplex PCR, and the TCRdb table lists in-frame clones only, not all of them. The data hold approximately 180,000 clones, with approximately 95% observed a single time. The sample consisted of naive CD4+ T cells sorted from blood. Subset reported: CD45RA+ positively selected. J is TRBJ1-1 and V is TRBV10-2, with 7 bases matching TRBD1. The origin of this receptor is a woman aged 30 to 39 in good health. CDR3 sequence: CASREQGSVGTEAFF. The CDR3 DNA is TGCGCCAGCAGGGAACAGGGGTCAGTAGGCACTGAAGCTTTCTTT.